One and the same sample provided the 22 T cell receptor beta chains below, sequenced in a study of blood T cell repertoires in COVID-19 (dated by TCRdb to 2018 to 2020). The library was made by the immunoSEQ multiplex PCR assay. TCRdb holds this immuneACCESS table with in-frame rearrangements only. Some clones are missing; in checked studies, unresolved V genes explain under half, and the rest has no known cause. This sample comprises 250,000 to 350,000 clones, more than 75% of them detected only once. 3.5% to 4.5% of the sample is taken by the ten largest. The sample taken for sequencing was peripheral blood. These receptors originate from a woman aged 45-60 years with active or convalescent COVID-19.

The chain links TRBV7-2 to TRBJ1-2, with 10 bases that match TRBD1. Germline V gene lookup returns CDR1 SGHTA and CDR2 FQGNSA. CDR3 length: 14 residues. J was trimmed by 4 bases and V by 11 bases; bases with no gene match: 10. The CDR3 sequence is CAAARQGAIYGYTF. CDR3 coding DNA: TGTGCCGCTGCCCGACAGGGGGCGATCTATGGCTACACCTTC.

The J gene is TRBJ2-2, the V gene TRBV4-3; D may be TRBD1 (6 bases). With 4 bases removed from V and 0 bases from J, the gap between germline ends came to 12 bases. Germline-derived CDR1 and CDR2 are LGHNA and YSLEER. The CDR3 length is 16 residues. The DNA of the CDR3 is TGCGCCAGCAGCCCCCGGACAGTCACGAACACCGGGGAGCTGTTTTTT. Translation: CASSPRTVTNTGELFF.

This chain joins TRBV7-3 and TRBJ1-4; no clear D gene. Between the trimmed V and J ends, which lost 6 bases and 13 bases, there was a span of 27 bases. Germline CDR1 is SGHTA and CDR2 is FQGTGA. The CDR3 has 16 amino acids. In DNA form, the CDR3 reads TGTGCCAGCAGACATAGTATCCAGCTCCGTCGACGGGGACTGTTTTTT. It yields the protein CASRHSIQLRRRGLFF. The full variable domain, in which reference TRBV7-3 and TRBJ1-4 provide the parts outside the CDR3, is GAGVSQTPSNKVTEKGKYVELRCDPISGHTALYWYRQSLGQGPEFLIYFQGTGAADDSGLPNDRFFAVRPEGSVSTLKIQRTERGDSAVYLCASRHSIQLRRRGLFFGSGTQLSVL.

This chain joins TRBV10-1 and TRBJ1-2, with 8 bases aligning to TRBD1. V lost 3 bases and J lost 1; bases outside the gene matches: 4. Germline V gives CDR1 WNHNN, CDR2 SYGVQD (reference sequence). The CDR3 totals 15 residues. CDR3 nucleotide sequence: TGCGCCAGCAGTGAATCGGACAGGGTTAACTATGGCTACACCTTC. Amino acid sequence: CASSESDRVNYGYTF.

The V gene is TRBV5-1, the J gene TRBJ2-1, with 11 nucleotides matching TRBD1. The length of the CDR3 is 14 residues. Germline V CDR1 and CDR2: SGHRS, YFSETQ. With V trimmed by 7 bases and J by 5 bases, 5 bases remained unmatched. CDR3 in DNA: TGCGCCAGCGGGACAGGGGGTAGACACAATGAGCAGTTCTTC. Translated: CASGTGGRHNEQFF.

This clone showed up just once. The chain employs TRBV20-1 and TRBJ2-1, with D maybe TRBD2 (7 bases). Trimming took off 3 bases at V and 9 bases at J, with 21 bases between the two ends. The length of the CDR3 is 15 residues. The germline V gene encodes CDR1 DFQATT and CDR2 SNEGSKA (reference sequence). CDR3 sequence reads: CSASLVGGTIREQFF. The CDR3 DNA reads TGCAGTGCTAGTTTGGTGGGGGGGACAATACGTGAGCAGTTCTTC.

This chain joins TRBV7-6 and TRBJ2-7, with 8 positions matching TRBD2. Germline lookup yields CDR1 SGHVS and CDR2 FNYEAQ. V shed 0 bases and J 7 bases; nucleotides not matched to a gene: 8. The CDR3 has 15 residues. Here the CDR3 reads CASSLADREGEEQYF. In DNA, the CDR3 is TGTGCCAGCAGCTTAGCGGACCGGGAGGGCGAAGAGCAGTACTTC.

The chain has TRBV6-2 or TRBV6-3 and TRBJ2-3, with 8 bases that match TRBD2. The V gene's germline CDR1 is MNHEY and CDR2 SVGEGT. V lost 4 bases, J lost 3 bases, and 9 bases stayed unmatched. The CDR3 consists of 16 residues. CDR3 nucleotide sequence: TGTGCCAGCAGTTTCGAAGCCGGGGGGGTGACAGATACGCAGTATTTT. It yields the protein CASSFEAGGVTDTQYF.

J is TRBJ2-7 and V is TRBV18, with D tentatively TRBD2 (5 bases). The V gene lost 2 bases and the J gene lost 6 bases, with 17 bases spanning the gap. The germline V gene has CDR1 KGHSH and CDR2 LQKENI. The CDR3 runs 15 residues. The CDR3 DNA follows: TGTGCCAGCTCACCATCGGCAGATCCCGGGGTCGAGCAGTACTTC. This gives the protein CASSPSADPGVEQYF.

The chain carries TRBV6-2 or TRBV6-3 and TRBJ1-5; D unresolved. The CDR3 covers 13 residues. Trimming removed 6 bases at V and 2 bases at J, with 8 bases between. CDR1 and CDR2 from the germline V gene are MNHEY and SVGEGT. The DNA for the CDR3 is TGTGCCAGCAGCACTAGAGGCAATCAGCCCCAGCATTTT. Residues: CASSTRGNQPQHF.

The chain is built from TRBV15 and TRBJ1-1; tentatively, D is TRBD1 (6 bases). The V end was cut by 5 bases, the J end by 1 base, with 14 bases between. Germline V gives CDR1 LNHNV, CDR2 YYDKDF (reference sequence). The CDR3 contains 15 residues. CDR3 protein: CATSLGGQQNTEAFF. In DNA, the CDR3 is TGTGCCACCAGCCTCGGGGGGCAGCAGAACACTGAAGCTTTCTTT.

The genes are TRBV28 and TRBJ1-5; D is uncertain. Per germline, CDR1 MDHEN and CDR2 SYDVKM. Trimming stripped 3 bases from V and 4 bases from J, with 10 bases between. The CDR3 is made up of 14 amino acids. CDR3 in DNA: TGTGCCAGCAGTTTGGGTCCGGGGAATCAGCCCCAGCATTTT. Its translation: CASSLGPGNQPQHF.

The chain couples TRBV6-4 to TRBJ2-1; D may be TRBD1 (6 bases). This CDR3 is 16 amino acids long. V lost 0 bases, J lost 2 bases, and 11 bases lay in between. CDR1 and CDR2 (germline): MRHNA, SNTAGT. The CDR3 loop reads CASSDSRGGPYNEQFF. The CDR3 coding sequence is TGTGCCAGCAGTGACTCGCGAGGGGGACCCTACAATGAGCAGTTCTTC.

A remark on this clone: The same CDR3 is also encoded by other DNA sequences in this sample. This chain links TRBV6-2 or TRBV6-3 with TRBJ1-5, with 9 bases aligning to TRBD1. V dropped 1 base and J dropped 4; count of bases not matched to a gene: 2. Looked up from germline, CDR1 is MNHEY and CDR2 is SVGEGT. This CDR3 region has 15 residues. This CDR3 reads CASSYLGQGNQPQHF. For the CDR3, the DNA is TGTGCCAGCAGTTACTTGGGACAGGGAAATCAGCCCCAGCATTTT.

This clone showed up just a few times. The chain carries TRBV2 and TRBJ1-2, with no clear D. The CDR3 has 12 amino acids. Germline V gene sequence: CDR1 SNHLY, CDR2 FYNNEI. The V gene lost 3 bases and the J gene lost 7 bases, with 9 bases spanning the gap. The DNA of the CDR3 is TGTGCCAGCAGTGAGGAGGTTGCTGGCTACACCTTC. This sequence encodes CASSEEVAGYTF. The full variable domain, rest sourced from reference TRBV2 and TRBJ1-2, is EPEVTQTPSHQVTQMGQEVILRCVPISNHLYFYWYRQILGQKVEFLVSFYNNEISEKSEIFDDQFSVERPDGSNFTLKIRSTKLEDSAMYFCASSEEVAGYTFGSGTRLTVV.

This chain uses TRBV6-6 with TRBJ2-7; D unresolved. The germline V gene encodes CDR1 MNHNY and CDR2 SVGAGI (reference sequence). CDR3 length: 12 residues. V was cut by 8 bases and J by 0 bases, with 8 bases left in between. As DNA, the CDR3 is TGTGCCAGCGCAGACTCCTCCTACGAGCAGTACTTC. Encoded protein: CASADSSYEQYF.

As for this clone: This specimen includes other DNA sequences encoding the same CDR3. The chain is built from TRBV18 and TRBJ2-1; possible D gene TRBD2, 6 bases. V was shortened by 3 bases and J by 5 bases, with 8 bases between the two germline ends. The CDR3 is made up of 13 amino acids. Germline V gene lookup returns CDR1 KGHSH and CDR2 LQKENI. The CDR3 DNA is TGTGCCAGCTCACCGGGACTTAACAATGAGCAGTTCTTC. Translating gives CASSPGLNNEQFF.

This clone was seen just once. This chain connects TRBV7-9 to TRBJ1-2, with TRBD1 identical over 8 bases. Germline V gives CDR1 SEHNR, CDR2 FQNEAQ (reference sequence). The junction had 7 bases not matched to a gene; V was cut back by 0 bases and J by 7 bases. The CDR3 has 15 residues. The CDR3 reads CASSLAGRGQGGYTF. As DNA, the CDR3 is TGTGCCAGCAGCTTAGCGGGCAGGGGGCAGGGTGGCTACACCTTC.

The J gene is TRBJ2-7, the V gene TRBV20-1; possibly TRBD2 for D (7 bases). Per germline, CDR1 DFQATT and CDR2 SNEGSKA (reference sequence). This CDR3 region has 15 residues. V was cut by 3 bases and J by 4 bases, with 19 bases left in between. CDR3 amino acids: CSASPGRGTRYEQYF. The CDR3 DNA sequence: TGCAGTGCTAGTCCAGGGAGGGGGACCCGTTACGAGCAGTACTTC.

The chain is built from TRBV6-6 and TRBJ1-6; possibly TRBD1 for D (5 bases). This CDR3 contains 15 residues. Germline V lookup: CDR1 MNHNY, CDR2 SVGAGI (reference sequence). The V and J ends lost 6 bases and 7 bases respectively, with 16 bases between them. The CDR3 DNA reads TGTGCCAGCAGGGCGTTGACAGTGGGAAATTCACCCCTCCACTTT. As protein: CASRALTVGNSPLHF.

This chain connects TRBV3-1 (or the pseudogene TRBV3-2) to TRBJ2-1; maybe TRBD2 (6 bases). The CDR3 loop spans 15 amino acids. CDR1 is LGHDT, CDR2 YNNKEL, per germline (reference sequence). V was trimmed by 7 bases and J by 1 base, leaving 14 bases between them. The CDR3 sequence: CASTPGGYSYNEQFF. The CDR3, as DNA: TGTGCCAGCACCCCCGGAGGGTATTCCTACAATGAGCAGTTCTTC.

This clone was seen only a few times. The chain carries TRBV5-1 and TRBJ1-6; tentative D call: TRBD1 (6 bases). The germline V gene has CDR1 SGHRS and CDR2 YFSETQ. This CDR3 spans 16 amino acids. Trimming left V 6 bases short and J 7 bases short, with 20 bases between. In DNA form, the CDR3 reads TGCGCCAGCAACCCCGGAGGGGGGGCGCGGAATTCACCCCTCCACTTT. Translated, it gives CASNPGGGARNSPLHF. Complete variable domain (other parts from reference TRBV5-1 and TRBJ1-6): KAGVTQTPRYLIKTRGQQVTLSCSPISGHRSVSWYQQTPGQGLQFLFEYFSETQRNKGNFPGRFSGRQFSNSRSEMNVSTLELGDSALYLCASNPGGGARNSPLHFGNGTRLTVT.